These 8 T cell receptor beta chains share one sample of origin, sequenced in a study of shared clonotypes between healthy human individuals. TCRdb's copy holds only in-frame clones and misses some; the assay was immunoSEQ multiplex PCR. The sample yields under 600,000 clones, more than 95% seen once. The sample comprised naive CD4+ T cells sorted from blood. Documented subset: CD45RA+ positively selected. These receptor sequences come from a woman in her 30s in good health.

This CDR3 is CASSFSAGAGTGELFF. CDR3 sequence (DNA): TGTGCCAGCAGTTTTTCGGCGGGGGCGGGCACCGGGGAGCTGTTTTTT. This chain joins TRBV27 and TRBJ2-2; D possibly corresponds to TRBD2 (7 bases). CDR3 length: 16 residues. With 3 bases removed from V and 4 bases from J, the gap between germline ends came to 15 bases. In germline, CDR1 is MNHEY, CDR2 SMNVEV (reference sequence).

V usage is TRBV4-1 and J usage is TRBJ2-7, with a weak D call TRBD1 (6 bases). CDR1 and CDR2 from the germline V gene are MGHRA and YSYEKL. The CDR3 is 17 residues long. Trimming pared 4 bases from V and 1 base from J, leaving 20 bases between. This CDR3 reads CASSLLGGGRGSYEQYF. The CDR3 region has the DNA TGCGCCAGCAGCCTCCTCGGTGGGGGCCGGGGATCCTACGAGCAGTACTTC.

The chain combines TRBV28 with TRBJ2-5, with D possibly TRBD2 on 6 matching bases. Germline lookup yields CDR1 MDHEN and CDR2 SYDVKM. The V and J ends lost 8 bases and 4 bases respectively, with 14 bases between them. CDR3 length equals 13 residues. This chain's CDR3 is CASGLPEGETQYF. DNA of the CDR3: TGTGCCAGCGGCCTACCGGAGGGAGAGACCCAGTACTTC. Supplemented by reference TRBV28 and TRBJ2-5, the full variable domain reads DVKVTQSSRYLVKRTGEKVFLECVQDMDHENMFWYRQDPGLGLRLIYFSYDVKMKEKGDIPEGYSVSREKKERFSLILESASTNQTSMYLCASGLPEGETQYFGPGTRLLVL.

This chain connects TRBV29-1 to TRBJ2-5; D is uncertain. CDR1 is SQVTM and CDR2 is ANQGSEA in the germline V gene. Trimming stripped 7 bases from V and 5 bases from J, with 8 bases between. The CDR3 runs 10 residues. CDR3 protein: CSAETETQYF. Here the CDR3 DNA reads TGCAGCGCCGAAACTGAGACCCAGTACTTC.

CDR3 amino acids: CASSVESAGTYEQYF. CDR3 nucleotide sequence: TGTGCCAGCAGCGTAGAGTCAGCGGGAACCTACGAGCAGTACTTC. The chain employs TRBV9 and TRBJ2-7, with 7 bases lining up with TRBD2. CDR1 and CDR2 (germline): SGDLS, YYNGEE. Trimming took 0 bases from V and 2 from J; bases not matched to a gene: 5. The CDR3 contains 15 residues.

This chain uses TRBV7-1 with TRBJ2-7; D unclear. TRBV7-1 is given ORF status, its function remaining uncertain. V lost 4 bases, J lost 3 bases, and 13 bases lay in between. The CDR3 is 14 amino acids. The CDR3 loop is CASSLVAAGYEQYF. CDR3 sequence (DNA): TGTGCCAGCAGCTTAGTTGCGGCAGGCTACGAGCAGTACTTC.

The chain employs TRBV10-3 and TRBJ2-3; 10 nucleotides agree with TRBD2. The germline V gene has CDR1 ENHRY and CDR2 SYGVKD. V lost 5 bases and J lost 2; bases outside the gene matches: 1. CDR3 length equals 14 residues. Here the CDR3 reads CAISSGRVTDTQYF. CDR3 sequence (DNA): TGTGCCATCAGTAGCGGGAGGGTCACAGATACGCAGTATTTT.

This chain joins TRBV30 and TRBJ2-2; 8 positions match TRBD2. In germline, CDR1 is GTSNPN, CDR2 SVGIG (reference sequence). The ends lost 3 bases at V and 0 bases at J; junction bases unmatched: 3. The CDR3 spans 15 residues. This CDR3 reads CAWSHSGTNTGELFF. CDR3 DNA: TGTGCCTGGAGCCATAGCGGGACGAACACCGGGGAGCTGTTTTTT.